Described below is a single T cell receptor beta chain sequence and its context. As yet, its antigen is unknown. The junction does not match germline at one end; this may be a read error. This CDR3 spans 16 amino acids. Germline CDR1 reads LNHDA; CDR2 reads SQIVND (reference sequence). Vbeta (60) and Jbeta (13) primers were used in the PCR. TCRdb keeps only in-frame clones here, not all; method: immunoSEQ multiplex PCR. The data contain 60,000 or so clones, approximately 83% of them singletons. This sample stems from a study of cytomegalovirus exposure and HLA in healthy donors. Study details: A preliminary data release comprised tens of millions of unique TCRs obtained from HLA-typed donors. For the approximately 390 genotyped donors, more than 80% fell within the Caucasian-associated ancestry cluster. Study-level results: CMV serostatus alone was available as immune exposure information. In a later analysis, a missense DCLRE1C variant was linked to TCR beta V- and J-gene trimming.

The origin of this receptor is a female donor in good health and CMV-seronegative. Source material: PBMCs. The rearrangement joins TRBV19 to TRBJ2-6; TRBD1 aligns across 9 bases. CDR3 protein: CATRDRASPGANGLTF. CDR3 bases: TGTGCCACCCGGGACAGGGCTTCTCCCGGGGCCAACGGCCTGACTTTC.